This TCR beta chain was recorded in a study of CD8 T cells in Susac syndrome. RNA, at roughly 0.5 to 1 ug, was reverse transcribed with random hexamers. In TCRdb, the immunoSEQ multiplex PCR reads were re-called with MiXCR into one record per CDR3 protein. This table has about 300,000 distinct CDR3 sequences, around 90% appearing once. The CDR3 is made up of 17 amino acids. V dropped 6 bases and J dropped 9; count of bases not matched to a gene: 14. Germline loops: CDR1 KGHSH, CDR2 LQKENI. Sequencing input: CD4+ T cells from PBMCs. The receptor was isolated from a human donor with multiple sclerosis. The chain is built from TRBV18 and TRBJ1-6, with TRBD1 identical over 10 bases. The CDR3 DNA sequence: TGTGCCAGCTCGCTCCGGGACAGGGGAGTGGTGCGTTCACCCCTCCACTTT. This gives the protein CASSLRDRGVVRSPLHF.